Listed here are 11 T cell receptor beta chains from one sample, sequenced in a study of neurological immune-mediated disorders. TCRdb re-called the 5' RACE reads with MiXCR, one entry per CDR3 protein. The sample contains around 30,000 distinct CDR3 sequences, roughly a sixth of which appear only once. As to time point: technical triplicate 3. Input material: CD4+ T cells from blood. The receptors were gathered from a female donor with HTLV-1-associated myelopathy (HAM/TSP).

This clonotype was picked up many times. This chain links TRBV5-8 with TRBJ2-1, with D perhaps being TRBD1 or TRBD2 (6 bases each). Trimming took 3 bases from V and 8 from J, leaving 21 bases between them. The CDR3 contains 16 residues. Germline CDR1 is SGHTS and CDR2 is YDEGEE. CDR3 protein: CASSWGAPGRDHEQFF. The CDR3 DNA follows: TGTGCCAGCAGCTGGGGGGCCCCGGGGCGGGACCATGAGCAGTTCTTC. Variable domain in full (rest from reference TRBV5-8 and TRBJ2-1): EAGVTQSPTHLIKTRGQQATLRCSPISGHTSVYWYQQALGLGLQFLLWYDEGEERNRGNFPPRFSGRQFPNYSSELNVNALELEDSALYLCASSWGAPGRDHEQFFGPGTRLTVL.

The chain links TRBV6-6 to TRBJ1-2; 7 nucleotides match TRBD1. J was trimmed by 0 bases and V by 6 bases; bases with no gene match: 7. Germline lookup yields CDR1 MNHNY and CDR2 SVGAGI (reference sequence). This CDR3 region has 15 residues. DNA of the CDR3: TGTGCCAGCAGCCCATCAGGGGGAACTAACTATGGCTACACCTTC. Translating gives CASSPSGGTNYGYTF.

This clonotype was counted ten times or more. The chain couples TRBV7-3 to TRBJ2-1, with TRBD1 as a possible D gene (5 bases). The V end was cut by 0 bases, the J end by 10 bases, with 7 bases between. CDR1 is SGHTA and CDR2 is FQGTGA in the germline V gene. The length of the CDR3 is 12 residues. CDR3 nucleotides: TGTGCCAGCAGCTTAACGGGGCGAGAGCAGTTCTTC. As protein: CASSLTGREQFF.

This clonotype appeared many times. The chain carries TRBV5-1 and TRBJ2-2; D gene uncertain. Germline-derived CDR1 and CDR2 are SGHRS and YFSETQ. The CDR3 covers 15 residues. V lost 9 bases and J 1 base, leaving 16 bases between the germline ends. The CDR3 is CATSSRWGNTGELFF. The DNA for the CDR3 is TGCGCCACCTCTTCCCGGTGGGGGAACACCGGGGAGCTGTTTTTT.

This clonotype showed up many times. The rearrangement links TRBV7-2 to TRBJ1-2, with D perhaps matching TRBD1 (6 bases). The CDR3 has 15 amino acids. V lost 5 bases, J lost 5 bases, and 18 bases lay in between. CDR1 is SGHTA and CDR2 is FQGNSA in the germline V gene. The CDR3 sequence is CASSPLSGESYGYTF. CDR3 DNA sequence: TGTGCCAGCAGCCCCCTGTCAGGGGAGAGTTATGGCTACACCTTC. Variable domain in full (rest from reference TRBV7-2 and TRBJ1-2): GAGVSQSPSNKVTEKGKDVELRCDPISGHTALYWYRQSLGQGLEFLIYFQGNSAPDKSGLPSDRFSAERTGGSVSTLTIQRTQQEDSAVYLCASSPLSGESYGYTFGSGTRLTVV.

At least ten counts were recorded for this clonotype. The chain recombines TRBV7-2 with TRBJ2-7, with 8 bases identical to TRBD1. Germline V gene lookup returns CDR1 SGHTA and CDR2 FQGNSA. V lost 5 bases and J lost 0; bases outside the gene matches: 6. This CDR3 comprises 15 residues. The CDR3 DNA follows: TGTGCCAGCAGCCTGACAGGGGTAAGCTCCTACGAGCAGTACTTC. Its protein product is CASSLTGVSSYEQYF.

This clonotype was found many times. This chain connects TRBV6-1 to TRBJ2-3; tentatively, D is TRBD1 (6 bases). This CDR3 region has 13 residues. V was cut by 7 bases and J by 3 bases, with 11 bases left in between. Germline V lookup: CDR1 MNHNS, CDR2 SASEGT. The CDR3 is CASNTGSTDTQYF. CDR3 coding DNA: TGTGCCAGCAATACAGGGTCGACAGATACGCAGTATTTT.

This clonotype was observed many times. The chain joins TRBV15 to TRBJ2-7; 11 bases are shared with TRBD1. V lost 2 bases and J lost 4; bases outside the gene matches: 7. Germline assignment: CDR1 LNHNV and CDR2 YYDKDF (reference sequence). The CDR3 sequence is 16 residues long. The CDR3 DNA sequence: TGTGCCACCAGCAGATCCCCCGGGACAGGGGGATACGAGCAGTACTTC. It encodes CATSRSPGTGGYEQYF.

This clonotype was seen at least ten times. J is TRBJ1-5 and V is TRBV5-5; D ambiguous. Trimming cost V 0 bases and J 1 base, with 11 bases left between them. This CDR3 is 16 amino acids long. Germline lookup yields CDR1 SGHKS and CDR2 YYEKEE (reference sequence). The CDR3 nucleotides are TGTGCCAGCAGCTTGGGCCCGGAGGCAAGCAATCAGCCCCAGCATTTT. Its translation: CASSLGPEASNQPQHF.

This clonotype has ten or more counts. This chain uses TRBV28 with TRBJ2-4; the match to TRBD1 covers 8 bases. Germline CDR1 is MDHEN and CDR2 is SYDVKM. The J segment lost 5 bases and the V segment lost 7 bases, leaving 7 bases of the junction unmatched. The CDR3 extends over 14 amino acids. Here the CDR3 DNA reads TGTGCCAGCACCCCGACAGGGGTCGAAAACATTCAGTACTTC. This translates into CASTPTGVENIQYF.

Regarding this clonotype: This may be a read error: a much more frequent sequence differs by one nucleotide. V is TRBV21-1 and J is TRBJ2-3; the listed D gene, TRBD1, was not tested against the DNA. TRBV21-1 is designated a pseudogene. The CDR3 spans 16 residues. CDR3 DNA: TGTGCCAGCAGCACCAGGACAGGGGAGATGGCAGATACGCAGTATTTT. Its protein is CASSTRTGEMADTQYF.